Listed below are T cell receptor beta chains from one sample, sequenced in a study of response to subunit inactivated influenza vaccine. TCRdb reanalysed the RT-PCR reads using MiXCR and keeps one entry per CDR3 protein. The sample lists 600,000 to 850,000 distinct CDR3 sequences, 11% to 15% occurring once. Specimen: PBMCs from blood, collected roughly 2 weeks before vaccination. Receptor source: a man aged 50-59 years who received an inactivated influenza vaccine. CDR3s include the opening cysteine and the closing phenylalanine or tryptophan. D genes are given only for firm matches. The listing skips clone size in some rows; elsewhere it reads once, few, many or a size class.

DNA,CDR3,V,J,size,D
TGCAGTGCTAGAGCAGGACAGGGAAACTTCGGGCAGTTCTTC,CSARAGQGNFGQFF,TRBV20-1,TRBJ2-1,-,TRBD1
TGCAGCGTTGAAGATCCCGGGAGCTCCTACGAGCAGTACTTC,CSVEDPGSSYEQYF,TRBV29-1,TRBJ2-7,many,-
TGCGCCAGCAGCCTAGGAGGACAGGGGATCGACGGGGAGCTGTTTTTT,CASSLGGQGIDGELFF,TRBV4-3,TRBJ2-2,-,TRBD1
TGTGCCAGCATAAGGGGTACCCTGGGCTCCTACAATGAGCAGTTCTTC,CASIRGTLGSYNEQFF,TRBV30,TRBJ2-1,many,-
TGCAGTGCTAGAGATTTCCCGACGGGGAGCTCCTACAATGAGCAGTTCTTC,CSARDFPTGSSYNEQFF,TRBV20-1,TRBJ2-1,-,-
TGTGCCAGCTCACTCGGGACAGATCGGCCCCAGCATTTT,CASSLGTDRPQHF,TRBV18,TRBJ1-5,few,TRBD1
TGTGCCTGTCAATCGGGACGGAACTACGAGCAGTACTTC,CACQSGRNYEQYF,TRBV30,TRBJ2-7,few,-
TGTGCCAGCAGTCCCAGGGGGGTCCAGAGTGAAAAACTGTTTTTT,CASSPRGVQSEKLFF,TRBV6-1,TRBJ1-4,few,TRBD1
TGTGCCAGCAGCTTAGGTTCCAGGGTGGGTTCACCCCTCCACTTT,CASSLGSRVGSPLHF,TRBV7-2,TRBJ1-6,few,-
TGTGCCAGCAGTTTATGGGGAACGAACAGTGAGCAGTTCTTC,CASSLWGTNSEQFF,TRBV27,TRBJ2-1,-,-
TGTGCCAGCAGCTTACTACAGATCCTCTCCTATAATTCACCCCTCCACTTT,CASSLLQILSYNSPLHF,TRBV7-8,TRBJ1-6,many,-
TGCGCCAGCAACGACGGTTCTCTTGGAAACACCATATATTTT,CASNDGSLGNTIYF,TRBV5-1,TRBJ1-3,few,-
TGCGCCAGCAGCCCGACTAGCGGGGGACACAATGAGCAGTTCTTC,CASSPTSGGHNEQFF,TRBV5-1,TRBJ2-1,many,TRBD2
TGTGCCAGCAGTTTAGCGGGGCGGAAAGAGACCCAGTACTTC,CASSLAGRKETQYF,TRBV27,TRBJ2-5,few,-
TGTGCCAGCACCCCCGGACTAGCGGGAGGACCTAGCACAGATACGCAGTATTTT,CASTPGLAGGPSTDTQYF,TRBV11-1,TRBJ2-3,-,TRBD2
TGTGCCAGCAGTTGGCGGCGGCGGGCCTACGAGCAGTACTTC,CASSWRRRAYEQYF,TRBV12-3/TRBV12-4,TRBJ2-7,-,-
TGCGCCAGCAGCCAAGATGGGGGGGGCCCCACAGATACGCAGTATTTT,CASSQDGGGPTDTQYF,TRBV4-3,TRBJ2-3,once,-
TGTGCCAGCAGCCCCCCAAGGGGGAGTTCCTATAATTCACCCCTCCACTTT,CASSPPRGSSYNSPLHF,TRBV7-9,TRBJ1-6,-,-
TGTGCCAGCAGTTTTCAAGGGCAGTACAATGAGCAGTTCTTC,CASSFQGQYNEQFF,TRBV12-3/TRBV12-4,TRBJ2-1,many,-
TGCGCCAGCAGCCGCGACAGGTTTTCGGTGGCCCAGTACTTC,CASSRDRFSVAQYF,TRBV4-3,TRBJ2-5,few,-
TGTGCCAGCAGTCCTAGAGGGTTTGGGATCGATGAGCAGTTCTTC,CASSPRGFGIDEQFF,TRBV28,TRBJ2-1,-,-
TGCAGTGCTAAGGCAGGGGTAGAGACCCAGTACTTC,CSAKAGVETQYF,TRBV20-1,TRBJ2-5,many,-
TGTGCCAGCAGCTTATACAGGGCGGGGGCCAACACTGAAGCTTTCTTT,CASSLYRAGANTEAFF,TRBV5-5,TRBJ1-1,-,-
TGTGCCAGCAGCTTGGGGCTAGTGCATACGCAGTATTTT,CASSLGLVHTQYF,TRBV7-2,TRBJ2-3,many,-
TGTGCCAGCAGCCTCGCCGGGACAGGGAGTACCGGGGAGCTGTTTTTT,CASSLAGTGSTGELFF,TRBV7-8,TRBJ2-2,many,TRBD1
TGTGCCAGCAGCTTAAGTAGCCCTAATGAGCAGTTCTTC,CASSLSSPNEQFF,TRBV7-3,TRBJ2-1,few,-
TGTGCCAGCAGCTTAGCCCGCTATGGCTACACCTTC,CASSLARYGYTF,TRBV7-2,TRBJ1-2,many,-
TGCAGTGCTGGAGAGAGCACACTGGAAAAACTGTTTTTT,CSAGESTLEKLFF,TRBV20-1,TRBJ1-4,many,-
TGCGCCAGCAGCTTGAAGTCGGGATCAGATACGCAGTATTTT,CASSLKSGSDTQYF,TRBV5-1,TRBJ2-3,few,-
TGTGCCAGCAGTGGACAGCCGAACACTGAAGCTTTCTTT,CASSGQPNTEAFF,TRBV6-2/TRBV6-3,TRBJ1-1,few,-
TGCGCCAGCAGTTGGGGTTCTGGGCATGGGCAAGAGACCCAGTACTTC,CASSWGSGHGQETQYF,TRBV5-1,TRBJ2-5,-,-
TGTGCCAGCCTAGGGGTCTGGGGGAACACTGAAGCTTTCTTT,CASLGVWGNTEAFF,TRBV7-9,TRBJ1-1,few,-
TGCAGCGGGGGACGGCTGAACACTGAAGCTTTCTTT,CSGGRLNTEAFF,TRBV29-1,TRBJ1-1,few,-
TGTGCCAGCAGACCCACCGGGACAGGGTCCTCACCCCTCCACTTT,CASRPTGTGSSPLHF,TRBV27,TRBJ1-6,few,TRBD1
TGTGCCAGCAGTTACGAGGGTGGTCAGCCCCAGCATTTT,CASSYEGGQPQHF,TRBV6-6,TRBJ1-5,few,-
TGCGCCAGCAGCCAGAACAGGGCGTCCACTGAAGCTTTCTTT,CASSQNRASTEAFF,TRBV4-3,TRBJ1-1,-,-
TGTGCCATCAGCGGCAGGGGAAATAATGAGCAGTTCTTC,CAISGRGNNEQFF,TRBV10-3,TRBJ2-1,many,-
TGCGCCAGCAGCTTGGAGCCGGGGCCGAACACTGAAGCTTTCTTT,CASSLEPGPNTEAFF,TRBV5-1,TRBJ1-1,-,-
TGTGCCAGCAGTTACTCGTACAGCACAGATACGCAGTATTTT,CASSYSYSTDTQYF,TRBV6-5,TRBJ2-3,few,-
TGTGCCAGCAGCGTGGGACTAGCGGTAAGCTACAATGAGCAGTTCTTC,CASSVGLAVSYNEQFF,TRBV9,TRBJ2-1,-,TRBD2
TGTGCCAGCACCCCACTAGCGGAGGAGACCCAGTACTTC,CASTPLAEETQYF,TRBV6-2/TRBV6-3,TRBJ2-5,-,TRBD2
TGTGCCAGCAGTTACTCGATTCAGGGGTCGACTGAAGCTTTCTTT,CASSYSIQGSTEAFF,TRBV6-5,TRBJ1-1,many,-
TGTGCCAGCAGCTTAACTGGGACGGGGAGGGCAGATACGCAGTATTTT,CASSLTGTGRADTQYF,TRBV7-9,TRBJ2-3,few,TRBD2